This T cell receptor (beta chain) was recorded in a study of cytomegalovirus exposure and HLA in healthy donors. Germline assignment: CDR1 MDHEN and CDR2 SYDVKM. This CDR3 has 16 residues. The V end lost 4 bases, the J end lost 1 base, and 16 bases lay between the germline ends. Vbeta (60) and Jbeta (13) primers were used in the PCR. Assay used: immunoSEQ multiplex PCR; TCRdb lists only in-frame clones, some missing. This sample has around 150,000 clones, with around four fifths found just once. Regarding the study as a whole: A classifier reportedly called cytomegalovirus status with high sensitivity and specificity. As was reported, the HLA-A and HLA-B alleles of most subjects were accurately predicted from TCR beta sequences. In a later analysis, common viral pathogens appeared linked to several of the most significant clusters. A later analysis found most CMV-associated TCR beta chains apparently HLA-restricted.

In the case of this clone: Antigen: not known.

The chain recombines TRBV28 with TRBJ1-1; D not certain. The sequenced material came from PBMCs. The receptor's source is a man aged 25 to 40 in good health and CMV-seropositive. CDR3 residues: CASSSPFQRGNTEAFF. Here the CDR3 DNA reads TGTGCCAGCAGTTCTCCCTTTCAACGCGGGAACACTGAAGCTTTCTTT.